This T cell receptor beta chain is from a study of blood T cell repertoires in COVID-19. On the study more broadly: The study drew acute and convalescent COVID-19 samples from the United States, Italy and Spain. The analysed material was cDNA or gDNA that came from T cells, B-cell-depleted T cells, or PBMCs.

Authors' analysis steps: Quantification of nucleated cells was approximated via reference gene primer amplification. The protocol was immunoSEQ multiplex PCR, while the TCRdb copy is restricted to in-frame clones and leaves out a portion. V, J and clone size reflect that table, while D and trimming were determined from the DNA. Here the sample spans about 100,000 clones, almost 95% being singletons. This CDR3 has 14 amino acids. The ends were cut back, 2 bases at V and 1 base at J, with 8 bases in the middle. Germline CDR1 is MNHEY and CDR2 is SVGAGI. This TCR derives from a man aged 50-60 years with active COVID-19. V is TRBV6-5 and J is TRBJ1-1; D is unclear. Sequencing was done on a sample of peripheral blood. CDR3 DNA sequence: TGTGCCAGCAGTTACGAACCGGGGAACACTGAAGCTTTCTTT. Translated: CASSYEPGNTEAFF.